The 8 T cell receptor beta chains below were found in one sample sequenced in a study of OX40 agonist ivuxolimab in advanced cancers. The method was immunoSEQ multiplex PCR; TCRdb's version includes in-frame clones alone and lacks a portion of them. Here the sample spans over 85,000 clones, 80% to 90% being singletons. The source material was CD4+ or CD8+ T cells sorted from blood, sampled in a trial of the OX40 agonist ivuxolimab. The origin of the receptors is an adult with an advanced solid tumor such as melanoma, head and neck, liver or kidney cancer.

The rearrangement joins TRBV6-1 to TRBJ2-1; D remains unclear. This CDR3 comprises 14 residues. With 7 bases removed from V and 7 bases from J, the gap between germline ends came to 17 bases. Germline V lookup: CDR1 MNHNS, CDR2 SASEGT. CDR3 amino acids: CASTPARAGNEQFF. In DNA, the CDR3 is TGTGCCAGCACCCCGGCCCGGGCCGGGAATGAGCAGTTCTTC.

The chain has TRBV2 and TRBJ1-4; D remains unclear. The CDR3 contains 11 residues. Germline loops: CDR1 SNHLY, CDR2 FYNNEI. V was trimmed by 5 bases and J by 8 bases, leaving 6 bases between them. CDR3 bases: TGTGCCAGCAGTATCCGGGAAAAACTGTTTTTT. Translation: CASSIREKLFF.

The genes are TRBV6-6 and TRBJ1-2; a possible D gene is TRBD1 (5 bases). The CDR3 totals 14 residues. V was cut by 5 bases and J by 2 bases, with 12 bases left in between. Germline assignment: CDR1 MNHNY and CDR2 SVGAGI (reference sequence). CDR3 sequence (DNA): TGTGCCAGCAGTATTAGGGACGCCAACTATGGCTACACCTTC. It is translated as CASSIRDANYGYTF.

The J gene is TRBJ1-2, the V gene TRBV9, with D perhaps matching TRBD1 (5 bases). The germline V gene encodes CDR1 SGDLS and CDR2 YYNGEE. The CDR3 runs to 15 residues. V was trimmed by 0 bases and J by 7 bases, leaving 16 bases between them. The CDR3 sequence is CASSVEIGGVGGYTF. The CDR3 nucleotides read TGTGCCAGCAGCGTAGAAATTGGGGGGGTTGGTGGCTACACCTTC.

The chain has TRBV11-3 and TRBJ2-5, with D unresolved. The CDR3 has 14 residues. V dropped 5 bases and J dropped 2 bases, with 12 bases sitting between them. Germline lookup yields CDR1 SGHNT and CDR2 YENEEA. CDR3 sequence reads: CASSQGPNQETQYF. As DNA, the CDR3 is TGTGCCAGCAGCCAAGGACCGAATCAAGAGACCCAGTACTTC.

The V call is TRBV6-5, the J call TRBJ2-7; D call uncertain. V was cut by 2 bases and J by 2 bases, with 10 bases left in between. There are 14 residues in the CDR3. CDR1 and CDR2 (germline): MNHEY, SVGAGI. CDR3 loop: CASSYEGRPYEQYF. CDR3 DNA: TGTGCCAGCAGTTACGAAGGGCGGCCCTACGAGCAGTACTTC.

This clone was observed a single time. The CDR3 DNA reads TGTGCCTGGACCCCATGGGGGTGGGACAGGGGGCGAAACACTGAAGCTTTCTTT. Translated, it gives CAWTPWGWDRGRNTEAFF. The chain recombines TRBV30 with TRBJ1-1, with 12 bases identical to TRBD1. The CDR3 is 18 residues long. Trimming at V came to 4 bases and at J to 2 bases, leaving 14 bases not matched to a gene. In germline, CDR1 is GTSNPN, CDR2 SVGIG (reference sequence).

V is TRBV6-6 and J is TRBJ1-2; D gene unclear. CDR1 is MNHNY and CDR2 is SVGAGI in the germline V gene (reference sequence). This CDR3 contains 14 residues. With 5 bases removed from V and 7 bases from J, the gap between germline ends came to 17 bases. CDR3 amino acids: CASSPGGGIGGYTF. Written as DNA, the CDR3 is TGTGCCAGCAGTCCCGGTGGAGGGATAGGTGGCTACACCTTC.